Detailed here is one TCR beta chain. Collection occurred without any documented infections or immune events in donors. Libraries were prepared by immunoSEQ multiplex PCR; TCRdb keeps only in-frame clonotypes and omits some of them. Seen here are about 110,000 clones, around 90% observed once, and the top ten hold 8.4%. The CDR3 runs 13 residues. The V gene lost 6 bases and the J gene lost 4 bases, with 13 bases spanning the gap. Germline assignment: CDR1 SGHRS and CDR2 YFSETQ. The data derive from a study of identifying expanded T cells in peripheral blood. Material: blood. The chain uses TRBV5-1 and TRBJ1-1, with a weak D call TRBD1 (6 bases). The clonotype was recovered from a person between 18 and 75 years old in good health. Here the CDR3 DNA reads TGCGCCAGCATGTCAGGGGTTAGCACTGAAGCTTTCTTT. It specifies CASMSGVSTEAFF.